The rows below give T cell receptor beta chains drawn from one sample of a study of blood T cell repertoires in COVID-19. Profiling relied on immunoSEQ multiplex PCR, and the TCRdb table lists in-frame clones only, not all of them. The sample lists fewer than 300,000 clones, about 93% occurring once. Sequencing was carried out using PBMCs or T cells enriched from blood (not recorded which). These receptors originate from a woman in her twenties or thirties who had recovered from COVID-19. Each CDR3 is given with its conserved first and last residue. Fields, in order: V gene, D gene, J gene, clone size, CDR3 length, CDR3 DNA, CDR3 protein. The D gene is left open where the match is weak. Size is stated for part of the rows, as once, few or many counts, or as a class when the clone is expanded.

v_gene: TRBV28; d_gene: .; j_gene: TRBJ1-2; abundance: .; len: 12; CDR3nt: TGTGCCAGCAGTTTCGGGGTGTATGGCTACACCTTC; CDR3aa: CASSFGVYGYTF
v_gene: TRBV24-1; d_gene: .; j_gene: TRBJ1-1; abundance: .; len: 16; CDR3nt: TGTGCCACCAGTGGGGGAGCAGGACGGGAGAACACTGAAGCTTTCTTT; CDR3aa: CATSGGAGRENTEAFF
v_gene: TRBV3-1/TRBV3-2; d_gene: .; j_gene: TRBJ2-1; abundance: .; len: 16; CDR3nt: TGTGCCAGCAGCCAAGAAGGGACCCTAGCGTCTAAGGGGCAGTTCTTC; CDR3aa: CASSQEGTLASKGQFF
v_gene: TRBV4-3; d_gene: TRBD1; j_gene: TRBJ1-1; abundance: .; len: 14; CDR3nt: TGCGCCAGCAGCCAAGTGACGAACAGGGGTGCAGCTTTCTTT; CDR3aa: CASSQVTNRGAAFF
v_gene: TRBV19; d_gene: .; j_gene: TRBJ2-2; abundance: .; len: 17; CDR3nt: TGTGCCAGTCGGACCGGGATCAATTCGACCTCCACCGGGGAGCTGTTTTTT; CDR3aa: CASRTGINSTSTGELFF
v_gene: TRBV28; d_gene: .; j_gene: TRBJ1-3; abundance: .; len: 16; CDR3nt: TGTGCCAGCAGTGATTCGACAGTTCTGGCTGGAAACACCATATATTTT; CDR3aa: CASSDSTVLAGNTIYF
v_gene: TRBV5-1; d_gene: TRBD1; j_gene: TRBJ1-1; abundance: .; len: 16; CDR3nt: TGCGCCAGCAGCTTTGGGACAGGGAATATGAACACTGAAGCTTTCTTT; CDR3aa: CASSFGTGNMNTEAFF
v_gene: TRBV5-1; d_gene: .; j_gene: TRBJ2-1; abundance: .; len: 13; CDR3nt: TGCGCCAGCAGCTATAGACAGTCTAATGAGCAGTTCTTC; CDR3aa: CASSYRQSNEQFF
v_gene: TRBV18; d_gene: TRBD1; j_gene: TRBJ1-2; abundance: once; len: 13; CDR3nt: TGTGCCAGCTCACCTTACAGGGGGGAAGGCTACACCTTC; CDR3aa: CASSPYRGEGYTF
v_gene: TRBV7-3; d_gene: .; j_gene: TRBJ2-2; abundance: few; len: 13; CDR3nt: TGTGCCAGCAGCTCCCCAGGGACCGGGGAGCTGTTTTTT; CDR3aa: CASSSPGTGELFF
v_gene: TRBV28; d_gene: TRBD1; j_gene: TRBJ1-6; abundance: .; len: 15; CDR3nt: TGTGCCAGCAGTTTTGGAGGGACAGGGGAATCACCCCTCCACTTT; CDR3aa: CASSFGGTGESPLHF
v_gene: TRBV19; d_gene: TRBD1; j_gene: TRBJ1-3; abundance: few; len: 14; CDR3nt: TGTGCCAGTAACCCTCAGGGGGGCCGGAACACCATATATTTT; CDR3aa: CASNPQGGRNTIYF
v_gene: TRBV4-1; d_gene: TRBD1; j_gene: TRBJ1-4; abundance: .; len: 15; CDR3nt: TGCGCCAGCAGCCAAGGCGGGACAGCTAATGAAAAACTGTTTTTT; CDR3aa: CASSQGGTANEKLFF
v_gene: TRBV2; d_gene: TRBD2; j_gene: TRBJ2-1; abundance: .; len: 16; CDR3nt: TGTGCCAGCAGCCAGACGGGACTAGCGGGACAGAATGAGCAGTTCTTC; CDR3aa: CASSQTGLAGQNEQFF
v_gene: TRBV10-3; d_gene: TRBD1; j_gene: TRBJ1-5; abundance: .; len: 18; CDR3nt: TGTGCCATCAGTGAGTCGGACAGGGGCCCCATATACTATCAGCCCCAGCATTTT; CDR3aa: CAISESDRGPIYYQPQHF
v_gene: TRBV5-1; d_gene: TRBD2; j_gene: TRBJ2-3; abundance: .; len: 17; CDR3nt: TGCGCCAGCAGCTTGGCGGGACTAGCGGGAAGTACAGATACGCAGTATTTT; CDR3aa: CASSLAGLAGSTDTQYF
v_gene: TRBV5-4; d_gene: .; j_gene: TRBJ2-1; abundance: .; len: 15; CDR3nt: TGTGCCAGCAGCTTGCCTTTACTAGTCTCGGATGAGCAGTTCTTC; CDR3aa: CASSLPLLVSDEQFF
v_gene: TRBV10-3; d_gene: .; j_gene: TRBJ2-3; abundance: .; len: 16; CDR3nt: TGTGCCATCGGAGACGGGACTCTTGGGGGCACAGATACGCAGTATTTT; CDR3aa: CAIGDGTLGGTDTQYF
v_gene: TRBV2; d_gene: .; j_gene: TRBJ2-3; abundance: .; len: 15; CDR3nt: TGTGCCAGCAGCGACATGGGACTGGGGGGAGGTACGCAGTATTTT; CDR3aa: CASSDMGLGGGTQYF
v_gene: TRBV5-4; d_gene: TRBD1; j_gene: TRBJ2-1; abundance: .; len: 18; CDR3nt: TGTGCCAGCAGCTTGGCCGGGACAGGGATCCTAACACCCAATGAGCAGTTCTTC; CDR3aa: CASSLAGTGILTPNEQFF
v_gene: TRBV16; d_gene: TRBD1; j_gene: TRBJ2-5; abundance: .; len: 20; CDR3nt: TGTGCCAGCAGCCAATCGTTACTATTCGATTGGACAGGTGATAAAGAGACCCAGTACTTC; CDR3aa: CASSQSLLFDWTGDKETQYF
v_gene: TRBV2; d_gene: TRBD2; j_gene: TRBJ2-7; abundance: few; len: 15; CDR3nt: TGTGCCAGCACCCTTACTAGCGGGAGGGCCTACGAGCAGTACTTC; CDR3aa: CASTLTSGRAYEQYF
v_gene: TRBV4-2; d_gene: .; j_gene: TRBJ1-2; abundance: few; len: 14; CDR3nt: TGTGCCAGCAGCCAAGGGTTGCAGAACTATGGCTACACCTTC; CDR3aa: CASSQGLQNYGYTF
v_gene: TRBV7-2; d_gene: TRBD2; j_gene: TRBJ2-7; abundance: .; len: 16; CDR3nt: TGTGCCAGCAGCTTGGCCGGGGGGGCCAATACCTACGAGCAGTACTTC; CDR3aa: CASSLAGGANTYEQYF
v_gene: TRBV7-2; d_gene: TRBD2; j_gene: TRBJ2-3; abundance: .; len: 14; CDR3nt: TGTGCCAGCAGCTTAAGCGGGAGCCGAGATACGCAGTATTTT; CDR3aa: CASSLSGSRDTQYF
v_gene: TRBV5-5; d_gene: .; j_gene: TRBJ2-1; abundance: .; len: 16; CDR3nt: TGTGCCAGCAGCTTGACTATAACAATCTCCTACAATGAGCAGTTCTTC; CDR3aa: CASSLTITISYNEQFF
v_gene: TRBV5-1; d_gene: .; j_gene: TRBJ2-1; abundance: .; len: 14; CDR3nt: TGCGCCAGCAGCCCGGGAGAGGGCTACAATGAGCAGTTCTTC; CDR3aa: CASSPGEGYNEQFF
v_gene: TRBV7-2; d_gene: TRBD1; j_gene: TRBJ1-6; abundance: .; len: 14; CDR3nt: TGTGCCAGCAGCAACCGGGACAGGGGGTCACCCCTCCACTTT; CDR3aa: CASSNRDRGSPLHF
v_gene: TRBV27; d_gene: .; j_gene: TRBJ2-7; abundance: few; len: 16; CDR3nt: TGTGCCAGCAGTTTAGTTCAGGGTACAGCGCCCTACGAGCAGTACTTC; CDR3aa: CASSLVQGTAPYEQYF
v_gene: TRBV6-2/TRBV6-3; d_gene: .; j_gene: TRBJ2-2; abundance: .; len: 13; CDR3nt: TGTGCCAGCAGTTACGCAGGGACCGGGGAGCTGTTTTTT; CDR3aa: CASSYAGTGELFF
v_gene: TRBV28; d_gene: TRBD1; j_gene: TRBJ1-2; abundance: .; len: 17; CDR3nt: TGTGCCAGCAGTTTAGGGGTAGTCGGGACAGCTACTTATGGCTACACCTTC; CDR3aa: CASSLGVVGTATYGYTF
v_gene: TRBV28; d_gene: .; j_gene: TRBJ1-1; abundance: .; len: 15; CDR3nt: TGTGCCAGCAGTTACCCCTCGGGGGTGAACACTGAAGCTTTCTTT; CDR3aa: CASSYPSGVNTEAFF
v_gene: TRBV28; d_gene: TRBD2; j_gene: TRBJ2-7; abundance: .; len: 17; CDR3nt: TGTGCCAGCAGTTCCTCCGGGACTAGCGGGAGTGTCGCCGAGCAGTACTTC; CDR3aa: CASSSSGTSGSVAEQYF
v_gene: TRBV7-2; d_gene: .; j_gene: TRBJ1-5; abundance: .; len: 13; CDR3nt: TGTGCCAGCAGCTTACAAGCCAATCAGCCCCAGCATTTT; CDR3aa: CASSLQANQPQHF
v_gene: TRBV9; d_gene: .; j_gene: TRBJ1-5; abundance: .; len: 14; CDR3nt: TGTGCCAGCAGCCCCGGGACAATGAATCAGCCCCAGCATTTT; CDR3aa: CASSPGTMNQPQHF
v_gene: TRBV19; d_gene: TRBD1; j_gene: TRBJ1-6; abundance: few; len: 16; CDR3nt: TGTGCCAGTAGCTCACGGAGGACAGGGGGCAGTTCACCCCTCCACTTT; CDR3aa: CASSSRRTGGSSPLHF
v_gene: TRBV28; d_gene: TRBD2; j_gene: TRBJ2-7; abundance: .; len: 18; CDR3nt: TGTGCCAGCAGTTTACGGGAAAACCTAGCGGGAGGATCCTACGAGCAGTACTTC; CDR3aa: CASSLRENLAGGSYEQYF
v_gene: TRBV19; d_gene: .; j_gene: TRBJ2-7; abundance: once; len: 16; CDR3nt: TGTGCCCGTTATTTCGGACGCGGGTCACATACCTACGAGCAGTACTTC; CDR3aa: CARYFGRGSHTYEQYF
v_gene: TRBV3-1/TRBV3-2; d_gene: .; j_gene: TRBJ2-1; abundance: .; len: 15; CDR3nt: TGTGCCAGCAGCCAAGAGAGGACAGTGGTCAATGAGCAGTTCTTC; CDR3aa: CASSQERTVVNEQFF
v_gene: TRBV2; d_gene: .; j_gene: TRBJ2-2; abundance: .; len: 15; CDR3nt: TGTGCCAGCAGCCCCCGTCGTTCCGGGACCGGGGAGCTGTTTTTT; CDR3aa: CASSPRRSGTGELFF
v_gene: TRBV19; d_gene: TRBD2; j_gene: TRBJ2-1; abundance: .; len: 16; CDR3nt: TGTGCCAGTAGTTATCTAGCGGGAGCTTCCTACAATGAGCAGTTCTTC; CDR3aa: CASSYLAGASYNEQFF
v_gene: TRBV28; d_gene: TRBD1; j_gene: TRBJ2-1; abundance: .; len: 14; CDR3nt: TGTGCCAGCAGTTTCGGGACAGATTACAATGAGCAGTTCTTC; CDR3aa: CASSFGTDYNEQFF
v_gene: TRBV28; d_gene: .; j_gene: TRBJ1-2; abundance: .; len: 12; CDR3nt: TGTGCCAGCAGTTTAGGGGGGAAGAGCTACACCTTC; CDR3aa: CASSLGGKSYTF
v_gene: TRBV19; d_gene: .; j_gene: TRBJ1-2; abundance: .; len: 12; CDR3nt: TGTGCCAGTAGTATTCTTGTCGGTGGCTACACCTTC; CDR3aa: CASSILVGGYTF
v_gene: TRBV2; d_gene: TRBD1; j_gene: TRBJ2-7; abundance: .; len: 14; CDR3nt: TGTGCCAGCGTCCCCGGACAGGGGGCATACGAGCAGTACTTC; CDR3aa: CASVPGQGAYEQYF